This T cell receptor (beta chain) was profiled in a study of T cells in tuberculosis (dated by TCRdb to the late 2010s). Some background on the complete study: To characterize T cells specific for the mycobacterial lipid antigen glucose monomycolate (GMM), the study used CD1B tetramers together with high-throughput TCR immunosequencing. With ten or so people per group, a South African clinical cohort compared IGRA-negative adolescents, IGRA-positive adolescents with latent tuberculosis, and adults with active tuberculosis.

About this clone itself: No cognate antigen has been identified for it. Base qualities were left out, and no much larger clone turns up one base away.

Overall results and qualifications from the work: The smaller NN-distances in active tuberculosis patients were driven in part by shorter CDR3-alpha lengths, while the difference seen for TCR-beta was not statistically significant. Smaller mean NN-distances to GMM-specific TCRs were observed in active tuberculosis TCR-alpha repertoires than in IGRA-negative controls, suggesting clonal expansion of GMM-specific TCRs. Clinical samples were chosen by availability of cryopreserved specimens, and active tuberculosis cases were adults while controls were adolescents. With the diverse GMM-specific repertoire as input, a classifier achieved roughly 90% accuracy (AUROC 0.7 to 0.95), whereas GEM motif frequencies as input gave roughly 70% accuracy.

The CDR3 starts with the cysteine, ends with the phenylalanine, and has 19 residues. Of the read, only the CDR3 DNA is kept; its 57 bases are in frame from base 1. The germline V gene supplies CDR1 LGHNA and CDR2 YSLEER. V sheds 2 bases and J sheds 0 bases, leaving 19 bases between their ends. TCR libraries were generated with the immunoSEQ multiplex PCR assay, using TCR-beta and/or TCR-alpha/delta assays for each sample. The Illumina high-throughput platform was used to sequence the amplified TCR libraries. As for how the authors treated the data: Clustering and dimensionality reduction relied on pairwise TCRdist distances among GMM-specific receptors from T cells that were either sorted ex vivo or expanded in vitro. Each clinical repertoire was scored by mean NN-distance, the average TCRdist to the nearest 10% of tetramer-positive reference sequences. GEM TCR motif frequency was computed as the fraction of unique TCRs matching known GEM sequences by V/J usage and CDR3 length. Active tuberculosis was classified by linear discriminant analysis with leave-one-out cross-validation, implemented in scikit-learn. In TCRdb, the immuneACCESS table is reduced to in-frame sequences with V and J assigned. These tables do not hold every clone; where another copy was compared, an unresolved V gene accounts for under half, and the others remain unexplained. V, J and clone size derive from that table, while D and trimming were established from the DNA sequence. This sample lists some 41,000 clones; 90% to 95% were detected once. The ten largest clones represent about 1.8% of the sample.

At study entry, a tuberculin skin test and the QuantiFERON-TB GOLD In-Tube IGRA were used to screen adolescents for latent tuberculosis infection. Immunosequencing was performed on unsorted cryopreserved PBMC, with 90,000 to 100,000 T cells per clinical donor covered on average. Eleven high schools in the Worcester region of the Western Cape, South Africa, served as enrollment sites for adolescents aged 12 to 18 years. Some ten M. tuberculosis-infected adolescents and some 10 uninfected adolescents, matched for age and sex, were selected. For the adolescents, PBMC were isolated by density centrifugation from freshly drawn heparinized blood and then cryopreserved.

Sequencing was done on a sample of PBMCs. The sequence is built from TRBV4-3 and TRBJ2-2; a tentative D match to TRBD1 spans 6 bases. The clonotype originates from a donor between 10 and 35 years old with latent tuberculosis or without tuberculosis infection. Some clones in this sample may be carry-over from other donors' samples. The CDR3 protein sequence reads: CASSQSRPGALSNTGELFF. At the DNA level, the sequence is TGCGCCAGCAGCCAAAGCAGGCCAGGGGCCCTATCGAACACCGGGGAGCTGTTTTTT.